This TCR beta chain stems from a study of T cell repertoires in cytomegalovirus infection. About the study: Used in the study were CMV epitopes, some recently identified and HLA-C-restricted, others well-studied and HLA-B-restricted.

Study-wide findings and caveats: Based on cumulative public TCR beta family frequency, carriers of CMV plus the relevant HLA were identified. In two of eight donors, the top clonotype was HLA-C-restricted CMV-specific.

This clonotype turned up a few times. The target antigen is unknown. TCRdb reprocessed the reads with MiXCR, giving one entry per CDR3 protein. The table includes hundreds of thousands of distinct CDR3 sequences, approximately 30% detected once. The TCR originated in a human donor in good health (CMV status not recorded). Some clones in this sample may be carry-over from other donors' samples. The input for sequencing was cultured CD8+ T cells from PBMCs, taken from culture after CMV antigen stimulation.

The DNA of the CDR3 is TGTGCCAGCCGAACAGGGAACACCGGGGAGCTGTTTTTT. It encodes CASRTGNTGELFF. This chain links TRBV19 with TRBJ2-2; D is perhaps TRBD1 (5 bases). The germline V gene encodes CDR1 LNHDA and CDR2 SQIVND (reference sequence). The CDR3 sequence is 13 residues long. Trimming cost V 9 bases and J 1 base, with 9 bases left between them. The full variable domain, with the rest looked up from reference TRBV19 and TRBJ2-2, is DGGITQSPKYLFRKEGQNVTLSCEQNLNHDAMYWYRQDPGQGLRLIYYSQIVNDFQKGDIAEGYSVSREKKESFPLTVTSAQKNPTAFYLCASRTGNTGELFFGEGSRLTVL.